What follows are 9 T cell receptor beta chains derived from one specimen sequenced in a study of blood T cells in healthy people across ages. Next came a second PCR, run for about 6 to 12 cycles, which used a sample-barcoded 5' primer along with a J-beta primer mix. MiXCR, applied by TCRdb to the 5' RACE reads, yields one record per CDR3 protein. In the table there are fewer than 750,000 distinct CDR3 sequences, roughly 48% of which are singletons. The specimen was blood. Receptor source: a man at least 80 years old in good health.

There are a few counts of this clonotype. V and J are TRBV20-1 and TRBJ2-7, with D unclear. Germline assignment: CDR1 DFQATT and CDR2 SNEGSKA (reference sequence). The CDR3 has 12 residues. V was trimmed by 3 bases and J by 0 bases, leaving 6 bases between them. CDR3 residues: CSARAVSYEQYF. The CDR3 nucleotides are TGCAGTGCTAGGGCCGTCTCCTACGAGCAGTACTTC.

This chain connects TRBV4-3 to TRBJ1-5; D is uncertain. Germline V CDR1 and CDR2: LGHNA, YSLEER. The CDR3 has 14 residues. V lost 0 bases and J lost 7, with 10 bases in between. The CDR3: CASSQDVKQQPQHF. The CDR3 nucleotides are TGCGCCAGCAGCCAAGACGTTAAACAGCAGCCCCAGCATTTT.

V is TRBV27 and J is TRBJ2-1; no firm D call. The CDR3 is made up of 15 amino acids. CDR1 and CDR2 (germline): MNHEY, SMNVEV (reference sequence). With 8 bases removed from V and 4 bases from J, the gap between germline ends came to 18 bases. The CDR3 spells CASGSPGPPYNEQFF. The DNA of the CDR3 is TGTGCCAGCGGATCTCCGGGTCCCCCTTACAATGAGCAGTTCTTC.

Details on this clonotype: Being one base from a much bigger clone, this may be a read error. This rearrangement joins TRBV6-6 to TRBJ2-5, with D possibly TRBD1 on 5 matching bases. CDR1 and CDR2 (germline): MNHNY, SVGAGI (reference sequence). The CDR3 runs to 15 residues. V lost 0 bases to trimming and J lost 11 bases, with 19 bases between them. The CDR3 region is CASSYSGADSATQYF. The CDR3 DNA sequence: TGTGCCAGCAGTTACTCAGGGGCCGATTCCGCTACGCAGTACTTC.

The chain uses TRBV12-3 or TRBV12-4 and TRBJ1-2, with TRBD1 matching over 10 bases. The CDR3 spans 14 residues. J gave up 8 bases and V 6 bases, and 9 bases lay outside the gene matches. The CDR3 spells CASSHQGQGLGYTF. In nucleotides, the CDR3 is TGTGCCAGCAGCCATCAGGGACAGGGGTTAGGCTACACCTTC.

The chain links TRBV7-3 to TRBJ2-3; the D is unclear. V was clipped by 5 bases and J by 2 bases, with 8 bases between them. The CDR3 sequence is 13 residues long. Germline loops: CDR1 SGHTA, CDR2 FQGTGA. The CDR3 coding sequence is TGTGCCAGCAGCGCAGCGTACACAGATACGCAGTATTTT. It specifies CASSAAYTDTQYF. Full variable domain (missing parts from reference TRBV7-3 and TRBJ2-3): GAGVSQTPSNKVTEKGKYVELRCDPISGHTALYWYRQSLGQGPEFLIYFQGTGAADDSGLPNDRFFAVRPEGSVSTLKIQRTERGDSAVYLCASSAAYTDTQYFGPGTRLTVL.

The chain has TRBV28 and TRBJ2-4; 12 bases are a match to TRBD2. CDR3 length: 13 residues. V gave up 6 bases and J gave up 13 bases; unmatched junction bases: 7. Germline V gene lookup returns CDR1 MDHEN and CDR2 SYDVKM. CDR3 bases: TGTGCCAGCAGGACTAGCGGGAGTGCTGAGCAGTACTTC. It is translated as CASRTSGSAEQYF.

This clonotype was detected a few times. V usage is TRBV3-1 and J usage is TRBJ2-1, with 10 positions matching TRBD2. The germline V gene has CDR1 LGHDT and CDR2 YNNKEL (reference sequence). Germline trimming cut 1 base from V and 10 bases from J; bases unmatched to any gene: 7. The CDR3 sequence is 15 residues long. The CDR3 nucleotides read TGTGCCAGCAGCCAAGTAGCGGGAGGTTTCGGCGAGCAGTTCTTC. Translation: CASSQVAGGFGEQFF.

A remark on this clonotype: Given a much more abundant clone one base away, this may be a read error. The J gene is TRBJ2-3, the V gene TRBV6-5; no definite D call. CDR1 is MNHEY, CDR2 SVGAGI, per germline. The CDR3 is made up of 15 amino acids. V was cut by 9 bases and J by 0 bases, with 16 bases left in between. CDR3 DNA sequence: TGTGCCAGAACTAACGGGCAGTCTAGCACAGATACGCAGTATTTT. It translates to CARTNGQSSTDTQYF.